The rows below give T cell receptor beta chains drawn from one sample of a study of OX40 agonist ivuxolimab in advanced cancers. The method was immunoSEQ multiplex PCR; TCRdb's version includes in-frame clones alone and lacks a portion of them. The sample carries 90,000 to 100,000 clones, around 96% recorded once. The sample here was CD4+ or CD8+ T cells sorted from blood, taken in a trial of the OX40 agonist ivuxolimab. The origin of the receptors is an adult with an advanced solid tumor such as melanoma, head and neck, liver or kidney cancer. Both conserved end residues are part of each CDR3. A D gene is named only where the DNA matches it firmly. Expanded clones get a size class; other rows say once, few or many, or leave the size out.

j_gene,v_gene,abundance,d_gene,CDR3aa,CDR3nt
TRBJ2-2,TRBV7-9,-,TRBD2,CASPSPQRGTGELFF,TGTGCCAGCCCGTCCCCCCAGCGGGGCACCGGGGAGCTGTTTTTT
TRBJ2-3,TRBV7-3,-,TRBD2,CASSLLGLASTDTQYF,TGTGCCAGCAGCTTACTGGGACTAGCGAGCACAGATACGCAGTATTTT
TRBJ1-1,TRBV5-6,-,-,CARSPGAGIFQAFF,TGTGCCCGCAGCCCCGGGGCAGGGATTTTTCAGGCTTTCTTT
TRBJ2-7,TRBV4-3,-,-,CASSQGLLQSYEQYF,TGCGCCAGCAGCCAAGGACTGCTACAATCCTACGAGCAGTACTTC
TRBJ2-2,TRBV11-2,-,-,CASSLDKEMGELFF,TGTGCCAGCAGCTTAGATAAGGAGATGGGGGAGCTGTTTTTT
TRBJ1-6,TRBV6-5,few,-,CASSTGYLHF,TGTGCCAGCAGCACAGGTTACCTCCACTTT
TRBJ2-1,TRBV27,-,-,CASNPTGYNEQFF,TGTGCCAGCAACCCGACTGGGTACAATGAGCAGTTCTTC
TRBJ2-2,TRBV30,-,-,CAWGSPGELFF,TGTGCCTGGGGCAGTCCCGGGGAGCTGTTTTTT
TRBJ2-1,TRBV2,-,-,CASTENNEQFF,TGTGCCAGCACGGAGAACAATGAGCAGTTCTTC
TRBJ1-2,TRBV19,few,-,CASRGELGYTF,TGTGCCAGTAGAGGGGAGCTTGGCTACACCTTC
TRBJ1-4,TRBV30,-,-,CAWSVHQGRGEKLFF,TGTGCCTGGAGTGTACATCAGGGAAGGGGGGAAAAACTGTTTTTT
TRBJ2-1,TRBV7-4,-,-,CASSLDVGREYNEQFF,TGTGCCAGCAGCTTAGATGTTGGCAGGGAGTACAATGAGCAGTTCTTC
TRBJ1-1,TRBV5-6,-,-,CASSLAQVNTEAFF,TGTGCCAGCAGCTTGGCCCAGGTGAACACTGAAGCTTTCTTT
TRBJ1-4,TRBV4-1,-,TRBD1,CASSHTQGFNEKLFF,TGCGCCAGCAGCCACACACAGGGGTTCAATGAAAAACTGTTTTTT
TRBJ1-3,TRBV9,-,-,CASSGVDSGNTIYF,TGTGCCAGCAGCGGGGTGGACTCTGGAAACACCATATATTTT
TRBJ2-2,TRBV7-6,-,TRBD2,CASSLQTLADNTGELFF,TGTGCCAGCAGCTTACAGACCCTAGCGGACAACACCGGGGAGCTGTTTTTT
TRBJ1-5,TRBV2,-,TRBD1,CASSGQGNNQPQHF,TGTGCCAGCAGTGGACAGGGAAACAATCAGCCCCAGCATTTT
TRBJ1-1,TRBV4-1,-,-,CASSQGGEAFF,TGCGCCAGCAGCCAAGGTGGGGAGGCTTTCTTT
TRBJ2-5,TRBV7-9,-,TRBD1,CASSFSQGQGWEETQYF,TGTGCCAGCAGCTTTTCGCAGGGACAGGGATGGGAAGAGACCCAGTACTTC
TRBJ2-7,TRBV7-9,few,-,CASSLRDKSYEQYF,TGTGCCAGCAGCTTAAGGGACAAGTCCTACGAGCAGTACTTC
TRBJ1-3,TRBV11-2,-,TRBD1,CASSLKGQGEYTIYF,TGTGCCAGCAGCTTAAAGGGACAGGGTGAATACACCATATATTTT
TRBJ2-7,TRBV27,-,TRBD1,CASRDRGHEQYF,TGTGCCAGCAGGGACAGGGGACACGAGCAGTACTTC
TRBJ2-2,TRBV9,-,-,CASSGLEGHVTGELFF,TGTGCCAGCAGCGGTCTTGAGGGCCACGTCACCGGGGAGCTGTTTTTT
TRBJ1-4,TRBV11-2,-,-,CASSLDLRTGTNEKLFF,TGTGCCAGCAGCTTAGATCTCCGAACAGGGACCAATGAAAAACTGTTTTTT
TRBJ2-2,TRBV7-9,-,-,CASARLDPNTGELFF,TGTGCCAGCGCAAGACTAGATCCCAACACCGGGGAGCTGTTTTTT
TRBJ1-1,TRBV19,-,-,CASSAPTGKGTEAFF,TGTGCCAGTAGTGCTCCGACAGGAAAGGGCACTGAAGCTTTCTTT
TRBJ1-2,TRBV4-1,-,-,CASSLRGFGYTF,TGCGCCAGCAGCCTACGGGGGTTTGGCTACACCTTC
TRBJ1-1,TRBV27,-,TRBD1,CASSLSGQGSDTEAFF,TGTGCCAGCAGTTTATCTGGACAGGGGAGTGACACTGAAGCTTTCTTT
TRBJ2-1,TRBV30,-,TRBD2,CAWTHDLSGGAGSFYNEQFF,TGTGCCTGGACCCACGACCTTAGCGGGGGGGCCGGTTCGTTCTACAATGAGCAGTTCTTC
TRBJ2-7,TRBV27,-,-,CASSPKSSYEQYF,TGTGCCAGCAGTCCTAAGAGTTCCTACGAGCAGTACTTC
TRBJ2-7,TRBV10-3,once,TRBD2,CAISDIAGDEQYF,TGTGCCATCAGTGATATAGCGGGGGACGAGCAGTACTTC
TRBJ2-1,TRBV27,-,TRBD2,CASSLSASGGNNEQFF,TGTGCCAGCAGTTTATCAGCTAGCGGGGGGAACAATGAGCAGTTCTTC
TRBJ2-5,TRBV19,once,TRBD1,CASSLRTGGAETQYF,TGTGCCAGTAGTCTCCGGACAGGGGGCGCTGAGACCCAGTACTTC
TRBJ1-4,TRBV5-3,-,-,CARRPSRGANEKLFF,TGTGCCAGAAGGCCCTCCAGGGGTGCCAATGAAAAACTGTTTTTT
TRBJ2-5,TRBV9,-,TRBD2,CASSVGGAQETQYF,TGTGCCAGCAGCGTGGGAGGGGCCCAAGAGACCCAGTACTTC
TRBJ2-2,TRBV19,once,-,CASRQTLTGELFF,TGTGCCAGTAGGCAGACCCTCACCGGGGAGCTGTTTTTT
TRBJ1-2,TRBV27,-,-,CASSFLREGGYTF,TGTGCCAGCAGTTTTCTTAGGGAGGGGGGCTACACCTTC
TRBJ2-4,TRBV6-5,-,TRBD2,CASSPDSLAGARYF,TGTGCCAGCAGTCCCGACTCACTAGCGGGGGCGAGGTACTTC
TRBJ2-5,TRBV27,-,-,CASSLHPGDGQETQYF,TGTGCCAGCAGTTTACATCCGGGAGATGGCCAAGAGACCCAGTACTTC
TRBJ2-5,TRBV9,-,-,CASSVGPKETQYF,TGTGCCAGCAGCGTCGGCCCGAAAGAGACCCAGTACTTC
TRBJ2-3,TRBV5-4,-,TRBD1,CASSLTRDRGDTQYF,TGTGCCAGCAGCCTCACCCGGGACAGGGGTGATACGCAGTATTTT
TRBJ1-1,TRBV6-5,-,-,CASTISRQTEAFF,TGTGCCAGCACCATAAGTAGACAGACTGAAGCTTTCTTT
TRBJ2-7,TRBV6-5,-,TRBD2,CASSLLGGEGYEQYF,TGTGCCAGCAGCCTACTGGGCGGGGAGGGCTACGAGCAGTACTTC
TRBJ2-5,TRBV29-1,-,TRBD2,CSVAGRGVPQETQYF,TGCAGCGTTGCAGGGCGGGGGGTACCCCAAGAGACCCAGTACTTC
TRBJ2-1,TRBV7-8,-,TRBD1,CASSFTGQGSYQFF,TGTGCCAGCAGCTTCACGGGACAGGGCTCGTATCAGTTCTTC
TRBJ2-1,TRBV5-4,-,-,CASSLRDSYNEQFF,TGTGCCAGCAGCTTGCGGGACTCCTACAATGAGCAGTTCTTC
TRBJ2-3,TRBV27,-,-,CASGPPSTDTQYF,TGTGCCAGCGGCCCACCTAGCACAGATACGCAGTATTTT
TRBJ1-1,TRBV28,-,-,CASSLGTSGNTEAFF,TGTGCCAGCAGTTTAGGAACGTCGGGGAACACTGAAGCTTTCTTT
TRBJ1-1,TRBV4-1,-,-,CASSPRDIGTEAFF,TGCGCCAGCAGCCCGCGAGACATCGGCACTGAAGCTTTCTTT
TRBJ1-2,TRBV6-5,-,-,CASSYSGTQIYGYTF,TGTGCCAGCAGTTACTCAGGGACACAGATCTATGGCTACACCTTC
TRBJ1-1,TRBV5-6,-,-,CASSLIRGNTEAFF,TGTGCCAGCAGCTTGATAAGGGGGAACACTGAAGCTTTCTTT
TRBJ2-3,TRBV18,-,TRBD2,CASSRRDYTDTQYF,TGTGCCAGCTCACGGCGGGACTACACAGATACGCAGTATTTT